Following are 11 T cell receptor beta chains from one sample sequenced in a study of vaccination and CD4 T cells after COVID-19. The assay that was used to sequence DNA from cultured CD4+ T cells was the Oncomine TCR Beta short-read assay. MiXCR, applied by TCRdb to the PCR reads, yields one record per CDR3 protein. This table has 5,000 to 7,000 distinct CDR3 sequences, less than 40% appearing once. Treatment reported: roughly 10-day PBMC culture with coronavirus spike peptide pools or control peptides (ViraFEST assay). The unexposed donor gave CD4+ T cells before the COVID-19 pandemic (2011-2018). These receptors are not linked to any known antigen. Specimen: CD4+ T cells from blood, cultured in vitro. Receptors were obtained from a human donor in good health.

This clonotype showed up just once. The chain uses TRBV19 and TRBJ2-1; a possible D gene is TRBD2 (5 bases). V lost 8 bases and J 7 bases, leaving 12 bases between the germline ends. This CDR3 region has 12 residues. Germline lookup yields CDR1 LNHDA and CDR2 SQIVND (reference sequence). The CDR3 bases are TGTGCCAGTTCCGGGGTAGGGAATGAGCAGTTCTTC. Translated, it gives CASSGVGNEQFF.

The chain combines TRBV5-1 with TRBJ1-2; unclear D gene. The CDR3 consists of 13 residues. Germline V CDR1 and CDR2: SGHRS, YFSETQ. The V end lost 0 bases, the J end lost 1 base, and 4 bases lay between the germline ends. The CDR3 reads CASSLGGNYGYTF. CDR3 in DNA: TGCGCCAGCAGCTTGGGCGGTAACTATGGCTACACCTTC.

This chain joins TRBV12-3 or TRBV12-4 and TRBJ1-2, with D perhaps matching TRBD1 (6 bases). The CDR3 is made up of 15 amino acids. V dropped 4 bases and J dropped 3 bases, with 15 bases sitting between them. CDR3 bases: TGTGCCAGCAGTTCCCTGCTCCAGGGGCACTATGGCTACACCTTC. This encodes CASSSLLQGHYGYTF.

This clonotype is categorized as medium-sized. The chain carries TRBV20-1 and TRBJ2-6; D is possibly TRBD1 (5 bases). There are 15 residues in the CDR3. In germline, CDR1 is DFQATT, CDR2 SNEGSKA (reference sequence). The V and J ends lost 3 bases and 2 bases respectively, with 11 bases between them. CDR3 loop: CSARVTGAGANVLTF. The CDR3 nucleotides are TGCAGTGCTAGGGTTACAGGTGCTGGGGCCAACGTCCTGACTTTC.

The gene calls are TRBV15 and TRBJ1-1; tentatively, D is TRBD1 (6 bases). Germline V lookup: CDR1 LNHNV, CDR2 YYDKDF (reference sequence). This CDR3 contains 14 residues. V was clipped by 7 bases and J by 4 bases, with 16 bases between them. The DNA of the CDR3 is TGTGCCACCACGGCGACAGGATTTATCACTGAAGCTTTCTTT. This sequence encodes CATTATGFITEAFF.

The CDR3 is CSVVPGQGRDEQYF. DNA for the CDR3: TGCAGCGTCGTACCTGGACAGGGGCGAGATGAGCAGTACTTC. V gene TRBV29-1 combines with J gene TRBJ2-7; 9 bases are a match to TRBD1. Trimming took 6 bases from V and 7 from J; bases not matched to a gene: 13. This CDR3 is 14 amino acids long. In germline, CDR1 is SQVTM, CDR2 ANQGSEA.

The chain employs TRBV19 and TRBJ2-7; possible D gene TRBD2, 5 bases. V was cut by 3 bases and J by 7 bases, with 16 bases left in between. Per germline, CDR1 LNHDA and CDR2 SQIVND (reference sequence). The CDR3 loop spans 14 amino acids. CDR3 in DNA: TGTGCCAGTAGTATCTACGCTACAACGGGGGAGCAGTACTTC. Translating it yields CASSIYATTGEQYF.

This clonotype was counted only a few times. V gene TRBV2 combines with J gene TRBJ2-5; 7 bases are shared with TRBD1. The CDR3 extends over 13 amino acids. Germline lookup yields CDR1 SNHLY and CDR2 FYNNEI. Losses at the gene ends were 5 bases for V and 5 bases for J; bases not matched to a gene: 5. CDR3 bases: TGTGCCAGCAGTCTAGGGGGCTGGGAGACCCAGTACTTC. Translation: CASSLGGWETQYF.

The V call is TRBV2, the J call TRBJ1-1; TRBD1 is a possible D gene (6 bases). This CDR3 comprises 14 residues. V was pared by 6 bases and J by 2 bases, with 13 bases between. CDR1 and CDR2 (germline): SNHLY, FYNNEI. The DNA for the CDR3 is TGTGCCAGCAGCCCACAGGGAAGTAACACTGAAGCTTTCTTT. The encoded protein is CASSPQGSNTEAFF.

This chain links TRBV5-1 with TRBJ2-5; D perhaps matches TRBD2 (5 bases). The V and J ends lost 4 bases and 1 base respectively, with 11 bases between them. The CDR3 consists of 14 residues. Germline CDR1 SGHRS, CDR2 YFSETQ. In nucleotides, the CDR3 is TGCGCCAGCAGCCAAGGACGGGGCCAAGAGACCCAGTACTTC. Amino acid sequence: CASSQGRGQETQYF. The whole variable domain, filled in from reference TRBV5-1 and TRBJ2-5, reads KAGVTQTPRYLIKTRGQQVTLSCSPISGHRSVSWYQQTPGQGLQFLFEYFSETQRNKGNFPGRFSGRQFSNSRSEMNVSTLELGDSALYLCASSQGRGQETQYFGPGTRLLVL.

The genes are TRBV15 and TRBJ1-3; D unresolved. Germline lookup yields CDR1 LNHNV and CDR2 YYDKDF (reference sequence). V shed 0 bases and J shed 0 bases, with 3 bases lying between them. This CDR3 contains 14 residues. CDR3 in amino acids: CATSRDYSGNTIYF. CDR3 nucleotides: TGTGCCACCAGCAGAGACTACTCTGGAAACACCATATATTTT.